This record covers a single TCR beta chain. CDR1 MGHRA and CDR2 YSYEKL come from the germline V gene. This CDR3 contains 15 residues. With V trimmed by 4 bases and J by 0 bases, 5 bases remained unmatched. The data stem from a study of T cell responses to AZD1222 COVID-19 vaccine. Assay: immunoSEQ multiplex PCR; the TCRdb copy retains only in-frame clones and omits some. The sample lists around 95,000 clones, 70% to 90% seen once, with about 2.5% in the top ten. V is TRBV4-1 and J is TRBJ2-7; 8 nucleotides align to TRBD2. This TCR came from an adult in good health. The sample consisted of peripheral blood, taken on day 0 of AZD1222 vaccination. The chain's CDR3 is CASSPGGGLSYEQYF. CDR3 coding DNA: TGCGCCAGCAGCCCGGGCGGGGGGCTCTCCTACGAGCAGTACTTC.